This entry concerns a single TCR beta chain. The sample belongs to a study of blood T cell repertoires in COVID-19. For the study at large: Material from acute and convalescent COVID-19 was sourced from the United States, Italy and Spain.

TCRdb's table, derived via immunoSEQ multiplex PCR, lists solely in-frame clones and lacks some. The table records 150,000 to 200,000 clones, more than 75% of them present only once. CDR1 SNHLY and CDR2 FYNNEI come from the germline V gene. V lost 5 bases and J lost 6; bases outside the gene matches: 3. The CDR3 sequence is 13 residues long. The sequencing sample was made of peripheral blood. The clonotype was recovered from a man aged 60-69 years with active or convalescent COVID-19. The V gene is TRBV2, the J gene TRBJ1-4; 7 positions agree with TRBD1. The CDR3 here is CASSRDRDEKLFF. The CDR3 DNA is TGTGCCAGCAGTAGAGACAGGGATGAAAAACTGTTTTTT. The variable domain in full, with the rest retrieved from reference TRBV2 and TRBJ1-4, is EPEVTQTPSHQVTQMGQEVILRCVPISNHLYFYWYRQILGQKVEFLVSFYNNEISEKSEIFDDQFSVERPDGSNFTLKIRSTKLEDSAMYFCASSRDRDEKLFFGSGTQLSVL.